The rows below give T cell receptor beta chains drawn from one sample of a study of T cell changes during pregnancy in multiple sclerosis. Only in-frame clones appear in the TCRdb table, and some are missing; sequencing was by immunoSEQ multiplex PCR. The table shows fewer than 110,000 clones, with around 91% occurring only once. The sequenced sample was peripheral blood, obtained after pregnancy. The receptors originated from a female donor with multiple sclerosis, enrolled in a pregnancy study. CDR3s include the opening cysteine and the closing phenylalanine or tryptophan. The D gene is left open where the match is weak. For some rows the clone size is stated as once, few or many, or as a class when expanded; others skip it.

clone_size: NA
v_call: TRBV28
d_call: NA
j_call: TRBJ2-3
cdr3_aa: CASSFTARLFGTDTQYF
cdr3_nt: TGTGCCAGCAGTTTCACTGCCAGGTTGTTCGGCACAGATACGCAGTATTTT

clone_size: NA
v_call: TRBV28
d_call: NA
j_call: TRBJ1-4
cdr3_aa: CASTTGNEKLFF
cdr3_nt: TGTGCCAGCACGACGGGTAATGAAAAACTGTTTTTT

clone_size: NA
v_call: TRBV5-4
d_call: TRBD2
j_call: TRBJ2-7
cdr3_aa: CASSSLTSGKISSSYEQYF
cdr3_nt: TGTGCCAGCAGCTCGTTAACTAGCGGGAAGATTAGTTCCTCCTACGAGCAGTACTTC

clone_size: NA
v_call: TRBV18
d_call: TRBD2
j_call: TRBJ2-3
cdr3_aa: CASSPRGAGGTDTQYF
cdr3_nt: TGTGCCAGCTCACCCCGAGGTGCGGGGGGCACAGATACGCAGTATTTT

clone_size: NA
v_call: TRBV28
d_call: TRBD2
j_call: TRBJ2-7
cdr3_aa: CASSPGLAGEQYF
cdr3_nt: TGTGCCAGCAGCCCGGGACTAGCGGGCGAGCAGTACTTC

clone_size: once
v_call: TRBV2
d_call: NA
j_call: TRBJ2-7
cdr3_aa: CASSPRLGNYEQYF
cdr3_nt: TGTGCCAGCAGTCCTCGACTAGGGAACTACGAGCAGTACTTC

clone_size: NA
v_call: TRBV5-4
d_call: TRBD2
j_call: TRBJ2-2
cdr3_aa: CASSLPGLVAGELFF
cdr3_nt: TGTGCCAGCAGCCTACCGGGACTAGTGGCCGGGGAGCTGTTTTTT

clone_size: NA
v_call: TRBV6-4
d_call: TRBD2
j_call: TRBJ2-3
cdr3_aa: CASSERGGPDTQYF
cdr3_nt: TGTGCCAGCAGTGAGCGGGGGGGCCCAGATACGCAGTATTTT

clone_size: once
v_call: TRBV9
d_call: TRBD2
j_call: TRBJ2-1
cdr3_aa: CASSPEGGLSSYNEQFF
cdr3_nt: TGTGCCAGCAGCCCAGAGGGAGGGCTGAGCTCCTACAATGAGCAGTTCTTC

clone_size: once
v_call: TRBV25-1
d_call: TRBD2
j_call: TRBJ2-1
cdr3_aa: CASSASSGPYNEQFF
cdr3_nt: TGTGCCAGCAGTGCCTCTAGCGGGCCCTACAATGAGCAGTTCTTC

clone_size: NA
v_call: TRBV7-2
d_call: NA
j_call: TRBJ1-6
cdr3_aa: CASSTGGGRNSPLHF
cdr3_nt: TGTGCCAGCAGCACCGGGGGGGGAAGGAATTCACCCCTCCACTTT

clone_size: NA
v_call: TRBV19
d_call: TRBD1
j_call: TRBJ2-7
cdr3_aa: CASSIRGPRQGAYEQYF
cdr3_nt: TGTGCCAGTAGTATAAGGGGACCTCGACAGGGGGCCTACGAGCAGTACTTC

clone_size: NA
v_call: TRBV30
d_call: TRBD1
j_call: TRBJ1-3
cdr3_aa: CAWSPRDRVSGNTIYF
cdr3_nt: TGTGCCTGGAGTCCCCGGGACAGGGTCTCTGGAAACACCATATATTTT